This T cell receptor (beta chain) originates from a study of blood T cell repertoires in COVID-19. In the study overall: The United States, Italy and Spain supplied acute and convalescent COVID-19 samples. T cells, B-cell-depleted T cells, or PBMCs provided the cDNA or gDNA that served as material.

Source study methods: For nucleated cells, counts were estimated from reference gene primer amplification. TCRdb's table, derived via immunoSEQ multiplex PCR, lists solely in-frame clones and lacks some. The DNA was the basis for D and trimming; V, J and clone size are from that table. The sample holds about 75,000 clones; around 79% are singletons and the top ten take less than 6%. Sequencing was done on a sample of peripheral blood. This sequence originates from a woman aged 80 or older with active or convalescent COVID-19.

The chain's CDR3 is CASSGISGGAHTQYF. In DNA form, the CDR3 reads TGTGCCAGTAGCGGAATTAGCGGGGGGGCCCATACGCAGTATTTT. V gene TRBV19 combines with J gene TRBJ2-3, with 11 bases aligning to TRBD2. The CDR3 covers 15 residues. V shed 6 bases, J shed 7 bases, and the junction held 9 bases outside the gene matches. The germline gives CDR1 LNHDA, CDR2 SQIVND (reference sequence).